The clone carrying this TCR beta chain was picked up many times. Antigen specificity is unknown. The data were taken from a study of molecular identifiers for immune sequencing clone quantification. Study results and limitations: Clones with over 20 RNA copies captured over 98% of effector molecules but under 1% of naive ones.

CDR1 is SGHTA, CDR2 FQGNSA, per germline. The CDR3 is 15 residues long. The V segment lost 5 bases and the J segment 1 base; nucleotides outside the gene matches: 5. TCRdb re-called the PCR reads through MiXCR, storing one row per CDR3 protein. The profile shows approximately 680,000 distinct CDR3 sequences, 25% of them singletons. The source material was naive CD8+ T cells from blood, with Jurkat cell RNA spiked in. This sample's subset: FACS-sorted CD8+CD4-CCR7+CD45RA+ naive T cells. The origin of this receptor is a human donor in good health. Some libraries in this study had Jurkat cell RNA spiked in. J is TRBJ2-3 and V is TRBV7-2; 8 nucleotides line up with TRBD2. Here the CDR3 reads CASSPLGGGTDTQYF. The CDR3 bases are TGTGCCAGCAGCCCCCTCGGGGGGGGCACAGATACGCAGTATTTT.